Each of the 25 T cell receptor beta chains below was sequenced from the same sample in a study of cytomegalovirus exposure and HLA in healthy donors. Use of 60 Vbeta and 13 Jbeta primers characterized the PCR. Profiled with immunoSEQ multiplex PCR; TCRdb holds only in-frame clones, not every one. The sample has some 99,000 clones, roughly 63% seen once; the top ten hold 5.4%. Material for sequencing was PBMCs. The receptor set was obtained from a woman between 65 and 79 years old in good health and CMV-seropositive.

This clone appeared a few times. The rearrangement links TRBV2 to TRBJ2-1; possibly TRBD1 for D (6 bases). The CDR3 is 14 residues long. Trimming removed 5 bases from V and 6 bases from J, with 14 bases in between. The germline V gene has CDR1 SNHLY and CDR2 FYNNEI. CDR3 bases: TGTGCCAGCAGTAAGCAGACAGGTAGCAATGAGCAGTTCTTC. This codes for CASSKQTGSNEQFF.

V and J are TRBV18 and TRBJ1-5, with TRBD1 identical over 7 bases. The V and J ends lost 3 bases and 5 bases, in that order; junction bases with no gene match: 4. Germline CDR1 and CDR2: KGHSH and LQKENI. CDR3 length: 14 residues. CDR3 residues: CASSPRQGHQPQHF. CDR3 nucleotide sequence: TGTGCCAGCTCACCTCGACAGGGCCATCAGCCCCAGCATTTT.

This clone was detected once. This chain joins TRBV7-2 and TRBJ1-3; no firm D call. Trimming cost V 0 bases and J 4 bases, with 4 bases left between them. Per germline, CDR1 SGHTA and CDR2 FQGNSA. This CDR3 has 13 amino acids. CDR3 loop: CASSLAAGNTIYF. The CDR3 region has the DNA TGTGCCAGCAGCTTAGCAGCAGGAAACACCATATATTTT. The whole variable domain, remainder taken from reference TRBV7-2 and TRBJ1-3, is GAGVSQSPSNKVTEKGKDVELRCDPISGHTALYWYRQSLGQGLEFLIYFQGNSAPDKSGLPSDRFSAERTGGSVSTLTIQRTQQEDSAVYLCASSLAAGNTIYFGEGSWLTVV.

The rearrangement uses TRBV21-1 and TRBJ1-1. TRBV21-1 is annotated as a pseudogene. CDR3 length: 11 amino acids. CDR3 coding DNA: TGTACCGAGCGGGGGGACACTGAAGCTTTCTTT. It encodes CTERGDTEAFF.

The genes are TRBV27 and TRBJ1-1; the match to TRBD1 covers 8 bases. The CDR3 sequence is 17 residues long. The germline V gene has CDR1 MNHEY and CDR2 SMNVEV (reference sequence). V gave up 5 bases and J gave up 0 bases; unmatched junction bases: 11. CDR3 nucleotides: TGTGCCAGCAGTCCAGCCGGGACAGGTCCCATGAACACTGAAGCTTTCTTT. Its protein product is CASSPAGTGPMNTEAFF.

The chain joins TRBV6-1 to TRBJ1-2, with D possibly TRBD1 on 6 matching bases. Germline CDR1 reads MNHNS; CDR2 reads SASEGT. The CDR3 totals 15 residues. Trimming removed 5 bases from V and 8 bases from J, with 21 bases in between. The CDR3 protein is CASSPRSDGGRGYTF. The CDR3 nucleotides are TGTGCCAGCAGTCCCCGGTCCGACGGGGGGCGCGGCTACACCTTC.

The chain couples TRBV18 to TRBJ1-4, with D possibly matching TRBD1 (6 bases). The V end was cut by 5 bases, the J end by 3 bases, with 13 bases between. Germline CDR1 reads KGHSH; CDR2 reads LQKENI. This CDR3 is built from 15 residues. The CDR3: CASSTATGPNEKLFF. In DNA, the CDR3 is TGTGCCAGCTCAACGGCGACAGGTCCTAATGAAAAACTGTTTTTT.

The chain couples TRBV7-2 to TRBJ2-3, with D possibly TRBD2 on 5 matching bases. Germline V gene lookup returns CDR1 SGHTA and CDR2 FQGNSA. V was trimmed by 2 bases and J by 2 bases, leaving 11 bases between them. The CDR3 totals 15 residues. Here the CDR3 DNA reads TGTGCCAGCAGCTTAATACCGGGGTACACAGATACGCAGTATTTT. It codes for CASSLIPGYTDTQYF.

The chain uses TRBV5-6 and TRBJ2-1, with a weak D call TRBD1 (6 bases). CDR1 is SGHDT and CDR2 is YYEEEE in the germline V gene. CDR3 length equals 16 residues. Trimming pared 2 bases from V and 2 bases from J, leaving 14 bases between. The CDR3 loop reads CASSLQGSLPYNEQFF. DNA of the CDR3: TGTGCCAGCAGCTTACAGGGTTCACTACCCTACAATGAGCAGTTCTTC.

In its sample, this clone was seen once. The CDR3 DNA reads as TGTGCCTGGAGCCCTCGTACGCGCGGCCCATACGAGCAGTACTTC. Translation: CAWSPRTRGPYEQYF. J is TRBJ2-7 and V is TRBV30; D gene unclear. This CDR3 has 15 amino acids. V lost 3 bases and J lost 4, with 19 bases in between. Germline V gene sequence: CDR1 GTSNPN, CDR2 SVGIG (reference sequence).

Only a few counts were recorded for this clone. V is TRBV6-1 and J is TRBJ1-1; perhaps TRBD1 as D (5 bases). V lost 10 bases and J lost 0, with 12 bases in between. The CDR3 runs 13 residues. Germline CDR1 MNHNS, CDR2 SASEGT. CDR3 sequence: CAIRQPVNTEAFF. CDR3 DNA sequence: TGTGCCATACGACAGCCTGTGAACACTGAAGCTTTCTTT.

A few counts support this clone. V usage is TRBV11-2 and J usage is TRBJ2-7; D may be TRBD1 (6 bases). V was pared by 5 bases and J by 5 bases, with 16 bases between. This CDR3 contains 14 residues. Germline V gene sequence: CDR1 SGHAT, CDR2 FQNNGV. Here the CDR3 reads CASSHRVRRNEQYF. As DNA, the CDR3 is TGTGCCAGCAGCCACAGGGTACGTCGCAACGAGCAGTACTTC.

This chain uses TRBV10-1 with TRBJ1-2, with D possibly matching TRBD1 (5 bases). The CDR3 has 22 amino acids. The germline V and J ends were trimmed by 7 bases and 0 bases, with 36 bases remaining between them. CDR1 WNHNN and CDR2 SYGVQD come from the germline V gene (reference sequence). The CDR3 coding sequence is TGCGCCAGCACCATAAAGACAAGGTCCGTGTGGGGCATAGAGCTGCCTAACTATGGCTACACCTTC. Its translation is CASTIKTRSVWGIELPNYGYTF.

This clone was seen a few times. The J gene is TRBJ2-1, the V gene TRBV2; D is unresolved. The germline V gene has CDR1 SNHLY and CDR2 FYNNEI. Trimming shortened V by 5 bases and J by 6 bases, and 17 bases separated the two germline ends. The CDR3 covers 15 residues. The CDR3 spells CASSPVMFTGNEQFF. DNA of the CDR3: TGTGCCAGCAGTCCTGTGATGTTCACCGGCAATGAGCAGTTCTTC.

This rearrangement joins TRBV7-9 to TRBJ1-5; D perhaps matches TRBD1 (6 bases). Germline V CDR1 and CDR2: SEHNR, FQNEAQ (reference sequence). This CDR3 is 14 amino acids long. V was shortened by 5 bases and J by 1 base, with 9 bases between the two germline ends. This CDR3 reads CASSIRGSNQPQHF. CDR3 DNA sequence: TGTGCCAGCAGCATCAGGGGAAGCAATCAGCCCCAGCATTTT.

The chain combines TRBV9 with TRBJ2-3; maybe TRBD2 (7 bases). The CDR3 contains 16 residues. CDR1 is SGDLS, CDR2 YYNGEE, per germline. Trimming took 0 bases from V and 2 from J, leaving 13 bases between them. For the CDR3, the DNA is TGTGCCAGCAGCGTAGGATTCGGGGGGCCCACAGATACGCAGTATTTT. This encodes CASSVGFGGPTDTQYF. The entire variable domain, with the rest obtained from reference TRBV9 and TRBJ2-3, is as follows: DSGVTQTPKHLITATGQRVTLRCSPRSGDLSVYWYQQSLDQGLQFLIQYYNGEERAKGNILERFSAQQFPDLHSELNLSSLELGDSALYFCASSVGFGGPTDTQYFGPGTRLTVL.

The rearrangement uses TRBV4-2 and TRBJ1-1, with D possibly being TRBD1 (6 bases). CDR1 and CDR2 from the germline V gene are LGHNA and YNFKEQ. V was clipped by 0 bases and J by 6 bases, with 11 bases between them. The CDR3 runs 14 residues. The CDR3 coding sequence is TGTGCCAGCAGCCAAGAAGAGTGGACAGCTGAAGCTTTCTTT. It yields the protein CASSQEEWTAEAFF.

The J gene is TRBJ1-2, the V gene TRBV7-3, with a possible D match to TRBD1 (5 bases). CDR3 length: 15 amino acids. Trimming removed 5 bases from V and 7 bases from J, with 20 bases in between. In germline, CDR1 is SGHTA, CDR2 FQGTGA. CDR3 residues: CASSPTGGEIGGYTF. The CDR3 DNA follows: TGTGCCAGCAGCCCCACGGGAGGGGAGATAGGTGGCTACACCTTC.

The chain is built from TRBV12-5 and TRBJ1-2, with D maybe TRBD1 (5 bases). The germline V gene encodes CDR1 LGHNT and CDR2 FRNRAP. Trimming removed 5 bases at V and 5 bases at J, with 18 bases between. The CDR3 spans 15 residues. The CDR3 reads CASGTSLQGPYGYTF. The DNA for the CDR3 is TGTGCTAGTGGTACCAGTCTTCAGGGCCCTTATGGCTACACCTTC.

V usage is TRBV18 and J usage is TRBJ1-4; D is possibly TRBD1 (6 bases). V shed 2 bases and J shed 3 bases, with 7 bases lying between them. Germline CDR1 and CDR2: KGHSH and LQKENI. The CDR3 extends over 14 amino acids. Here the CDR3 reads CASSPGGSNEKLFF. In nucleotides, the CDR3 is TGTGCCAGCTCACCAGGGGGCTCTAATGAAAAACTGTTTTTT.

The CDR3 is CASSESRISYEQYF. The CDR3 nucleotides are TGTGCCAGCAGTGAGTCCCGTATCTCCTACGAGCAGTACTTC. This chain uses TRBV6-1 with TRBJ2-7; D not resolved. Trimming pared 3 bases from V and 0 bases from J, leaving 9 bases between. Germline assignment: CDR1 MNHNS and CDR2 SASEGT. CDR3 length equals 14 residues.

This chain connects TRBV19 to TRBJ1-5; no reliable D call. Trimming left V 1 base short and J 8 bases short, with 15 bases between. CDR1 is LNHDA and CDR2 is SQIVND in the germline V gene (reference sequence). The CDR3 loop spans 15 amino acids. The CDR3 here is CASSIVGGNVEPQHF. DNA for the CDR3: TGTGCCAGTAGTATAGTCGGCGGAAACGTAGAGCCCCAGCATTTT.

The count of this clone is one. Written as DNA, the CDR3 is TGTGCCATCAGGCCAACAGGGGGAACGGGCTATGGCTACACCTTC. Translated: CAIRPTGGTGYGYTF. The V call is TRBV10-3, the J call TRBJ1-2, with 8 bases matching TRBD1. V was clipped by 6 bases and J by 4 bases; unmatched bases: 10. The CDR3 covers 15 residues. The V gene's germline CDR1 is ENHRY and CDR2 SYGVKD.

The J gene is TRBJ1-1, the V gene TRBV19; no reliable D call. V was clipped by 6 bases and J by 2 bases, with 13 bases between them. CDR3 length: 14 amino acids. Germline CDR1 reads LNHDA; CDR2 reads SQIVND (reference sequence). In nucleotides, the CDR3 is TGTGCCAGTAGAACCCGATCGGGAAACACTGAAGCTTTCTTT. Translation: CASRTRSGNTEAFF. The complete variable domain, with remaining parts taken from reference TRBV19 and TRBJ1-1, reads DGGITQSPKYLFRKEGQNVTLSCEQNLNHDAMYWYRQDPGQGLRLIYYSQIVNDFQKGDIAEGYSVSREKKESFPLTVTSAQKNPTAFYLCASRTRSGNTEAFFGQGTRLTVV.

This clone showed up just a few times. The chain joins TRBV6-5 to TRBJ1-2, with no clear D. The CDR3 extends over 14 amino acids. From germline, CDR1 is MNHEY and CDR2 SVGAGI. Trimming removed 0 bases from V and 3 bases from J, with 8 bases in between. The CDR3 spells CASSYSPSDYGYTF. CDR3 nucleotide sequence: TGTGCCAGCAGTTACTCGCCGTCGGACTATGGCTACACCTTC.